These 21 T cell receptor beta chains came from one sample sequenced in a study of CD8 T cells in ankylosing spondylitis. A single record per CDR3 protein comes from TCRdb applying MiXCR to the 5' RACE reads. This table has about 540,000 distinct CDR3 sequences, about 13% appearing once. Their cognate antigens are unknown. The study's findings and limits: What appeared characteristic of ankylosing spondylitis blood was a TCR beta motif of fewer than ten highly homologous variants.

Sequenced material: blood, either unsorted or a sorted T cell fraction (not recorded which). The receptors derive from a male donor with ankylosing spondylitis.

J is TRBJ2-3 and V is TRBV2; D uncertain. The germline V and J ends were trimmed by 6 bases and 2 bases, with 12 bases remaining between them. Germline CDR1 is SNHLY and CDR2 is FYNNEI. The CDR3 sequence is 14 residues long. Here the CDR3 reads CASSRAAITDTQYF. The CDR3 DNA reads TGTGCCAGCAGCCGGGCGGCTATCACAGATACGCAGTATTTT. Using reference TRBV2 and TRBJ2-3 for the parts outside the CDR3, the full variable domain is EPEVTQTPSHQVTQMGQEVILRCVPISNHLYFYWYRQILGQKVEFLVSFYNNEISEKSEIFDDQFSVERPDGSNFTLKIRSTKLEDSAMYFCASSRAAITDTQYFGPGTRLTVL.

This clonotype was seen a few times. The chain couples TRBV11-2 to TRBJ2-3; 14 bases agree with TRBD2. There are 19 residues in the CDR3. Germline lookup yields CDR1 SGHAT and CDR2 FQNNGV. Trimming at V came to 1 base and at J to 0 bases, leaving 6 bases not matched to a gene. The CDR3 sequence: CASSLVWGLAGASTDTQYF. The DNA for the CDR3 is TGTGCCAGCAGCTTAGTGTGGGGACTAGCGGGAGCGAGCACAGATACGCAGTATTTT.

The genes are TRBV27 and TRBJ2-3; 11 positions agree with TRBD1. In germline, CDR1 is MNHEY, CDR2 SMNVEV (reference sequence). V shed 10 bases, J shed 4 bases, and the junction held 10 bases outside the gene matches. This CDR3 has 15 amino acids. CDR3 amino acids: CATEPGTGGPDTQYF. CDR3 nucleotides: TGTGCCACCGAACCCGGGACAGGGGGTCCAGATACGCAGTATTTT.

A few counts support this clonotype. V usage is TRBV7-9 and J usage is TRBJ2-3, with 13 bases fitting TRBD2. This CDR3 is built from 17 residues. Germline loops: CDR1 SEHNR, CDR2 FQNEAQ (reference sequence). V was clipped by 5 bases and J by 6 bases; unmatched bases: 11. CDR3 in amino acids: CASSPGLAGDFSDTQYF. CDR3 DNA: TGTGCCAGCAGCCCCGGACTAGCGGGAGATTTTAGCGATACGCAGTATTTT.

This clonotype occurred a few times. This chain joins TRBV20-1 and TRBJ1-1, with D maybe TRBD1 (6 bases). Germline V gene data show CDR1 as DFQATT and CDR2 as SNEGSKA (reference sequence). CDR3 size: 14 residues. V was pared by 6 bases and J by 1 base, with 15 bases between. CDR3 residues: CSAVGSGANTEAFF. The CDR3 DNA follows: TGCAGTGCCGTAGGCTCAGGGGCGAACACTGAAGCTTTCTTT.

The chain is built from TRBV10-3 and TRBJ2-1, with D possibly TRBD1 on 6 matching bases. This CDR3 has 15 residues. Trimming cost V 6 bases and J 0 bases, with 12 bases left between them. Germline-derived CDR1 and CDR2 are ENHRY and SYGVKD. The CDR3 region has the DNA TGTGCCATCAGAGCCGACAGGAGCTCCTACAATGAGCAGTTCTTC. It yields the protein CAIRADRSSYNEQFF.

This clonotype was detected ten times or more. The chain carries TRBV3-1 and TRBJ2-1; 9 bases match TRBD2. The ends lost 3 bases at V and 10 bases at J; junction bases unmatched: 7. The CDR3 runs to 14 residues. Germline assignment: CDR1 LGHDT and CDR2 YNNKEL (reference sequence). CDR3 DNA: TGTGCCAGCAGCCACCGACTAGCGGACGGAGAGCAGTTCTTC. The encoded protein is CASSHRLADGEQFF.

The CDR3 region is CASSLAAGGPGELFF. In DNA, the CDR3 is TGCGCCAGCAGCTTGGCGGCAGGGGGCCCCGGGGAGCTGTTTTTT. The chain uses TRBV5-1 and TRBJ2-2; TRBD1 matches 8 bases. V was pared by 0 bases and J by 6 bases, with 4 bases of the junction left unmatched. The germline V gene has CDR1 SGHRS and CDR2 YFSETQ. The CDR3 is made up of 15 amino acids.

This chain uses TRBV27 with TRBJ2-7, with 12 bases aligning to TRBD2. J lost 2 bases, V lost 2 bases, and 7 bases had no gene match. CDR3 length: 17 residues. The germline CDR1 and CDR2 sequences are MNHEY and SMNVEV (reference sequence). CDR3 coding DNA: TGTGCCAGCAGTTTAGGGCATCTAGCGGGAGGGGCCTACGAGCAGTACTTC. This encodes CASSLGHLAGGAYEQYF.

This clonotype was observed a handful of times. The V call is TRBV5-1, the J call TRBJ2-3; TRBD2 matches at 9 bases. CDR3 length: 14 amino acids. Germline values: CDR1 SGHRS, CDR2 YFSETQ. J gave up 3 bases and V 6 bases, and 5 bases lay outside the gene matches. The CDR3 loop reads CASIAGAGTDTQYF. The CDR3 DNA sequence: TGCGCCAGCATAGCGGGAGCGGGGACAGATACGCAGTATTTT.

The chain employs TRBV11-2 and TRBJ2-3, with TRBD1 matching 9 bases. CDR3 length: 16 residues. Germline trimming cut 5 bases from V and 3 bases from J; bases unmatched to any gene: 9. Germline values: CDR1 SGHAT, CDR2 FQNNGV. In DNA form, the CDR3 reads TGTGCCAGCAGCCCCCAACAGGGGGCTCGGACAGATACGCAGTATTTT. The encoded protein is CASSPQQGARTDTQYF.

This clonotype was recorded a few times. This chain links TRBV20-1 with TRBJ2-1; D assignment may be TRBD1 or TRBD2 (6 bases each). The CDR3 has 14 amino acids. The V and J ends lost 5 bases and 8 bases respectively, with 19 bases between them. Germline V gives CDR1 DFQATT, CDR2 SNEGSKA (reference sequence). The CDR3 DNA reads TGCAGTGCTCAGGGACTCCGGAAGGGGGATGAGCAGTTCTTC. It specifies CSAQGLRKGDEQFF.

The sample holds a few counts of this clonotype. This chain joins TRBV7-9 and TRBJ2-1; no firm D call. The germline V and J ends were trimmed by 5 bases and 9 bases, with 11 bases remaining between them. CDR3 length: 12 amino acids. CDR1 is SEHNR, CDR2 FQNEAQ, per germline (reference sequence). CDR3: CASSPSRVEQFF. The CDR3 DNA is TGTGCCAGCAGCCCCTCCCGCGTTGAGCAGTTCTTC.

This clonotype has only a few counts. V is TRBV2 and J is TRBJ2-1, with D unclear. Germline V gene data show CDR1 as SNHLY and CDR2 as FYNNEI. The CDR3 length is 13 residues. Between the trimmed V and J ends, which lost 1 base and 9 bases, there was a span of 10 bases. As DNA, the CDR3 is TGTGCCAGCAGTGAAGAAGATGGTGGTGAGCAGTTCTTC. Its translation: CASSEEDGGEQFF.

This clonotype was seen a handful of times. This chain joins TRBV13 and TRBJ1-2; D not certain. V was trimmed by 5 bases and J by 6 bases, leaving 19 bases between them. Germline CDR1 is PRHDT and CDR2 is FYEKMQ (reference sequence). The length of the CDR3 is 15 residues. CDR3 bases: TGTGCCAGCAGCACCTCCGGGTTCCCCTCGGATGGCTACACCTTC. Protein: CASSTSGFPSDGYTF.

This clonotype was detected many times. The CDR3 DNA is TGCAGCGTTCGAGGGGGATCTGGAAACACCATATATTTT. Translated, it gives CSVRGGSGNTIYF. This rearrangement joins TRBV29-1 to TRBJ1-3; D possibly corresponds to TRBD1 (6 bases). The CDR3 is 13 amino acids. Germline loops: CDR1 SQVTM, CDR2 ANQGSEA. V was pared by 5 bases and J by 1 base, with 9 bases between.

This clonotype was seen more than once but under ten times. This chain uses TRBV12-5 with TRBJ2-3, with D possibly matching TRBD1 (5 bases). CDR3 size: 14 residues. Trimming took off 2 bases at V and 4 bases at J, with 10 bases between the two ends. Germline-derived CDR1 and CDR2 are LGHNT and FRNRAP. The CDR3 region has the DNA TGTGCTAGTGGTTTGTGGGGCCACGCAGATACGCAGTATTTT. This sequence encodes CASGLWGHADTQYF.

The V call is TRBV5-1, the J call TRBJ2-1; D might be TRBD1 (6 bases). CDR3 length equals 12 residues. Germline V gives CDR1 SGHRS, CDR2 YFSETQ. Trimming left V 2 bases short and J 10 bases short, with 10 bases between. CDR3 loop: CASSLTGMEQFF. The CDR3 DNA reads TGCGCCAGCAGCTTAACAGGGATGGAGCAGTTCTTC. The full variable domain, rest sourced from reference TRBV5-1 and TRBJ2-1, is KAGVTQTPRYLIKTRGQQVTLSCSPISGHRSVSWYQQTPGQGLQFLFEYFSETQRNKGNFPGRFSGRQFSNSRSEMNVSTLELGDSALYLCASSLTGMEQFFGPGTRLTVL.

The rearrangement uses TRBV2 and TRBJ2-2, with 9 bases matching TRBD1. The CDR3 has 16 amino acids. V shed 7 bases, J shed 0 bases, and the junction held 6 bases outside the gene matches. The V gene's germline CDR1 is SNHLY and CDR2 FYNNEI. CDR3 residues: CASTRQGGTNTGELFF. The CDR3 DNA reads as TGTGCCAGCACTAGACAGGGGGGTACGAACACCGGGGAGCTGTTTTTT.

This chain uses TRBV5-1 with TRBJ2-2; a weak D match, TRBD2 (6 bases). The ends were cut back, 4 bases at V and 4 bases at J, with 11 bases in the middle. This CDR3 has 14 residues. CDR1 is SGHRS and CDR2 is YFSETQ in the germline V gene. The CDR3 DNA sequence: TGCGCCAGCAGCCCGGGACTCCTCACCGGGGAGCTGTTTTTT. Translation gives CASSPGLLTGELFF.

The chain recombines TRBV7-9 with TRBJ1-1; a possible D gene is TRBD1 (5 bases). Germline V lookup: CDR1 SEHNR, CDR2 FQNEAQ (reference sequence). Trimming took off 7 bases at V and 3 bases at J, with 15 bases between the two ends. CDR3 length: 14 residues. DNA for the CDR3: TGTGCCAGCATCCTTATGGCGGGGGACACTGAAGCTTTCTTT. It specifies CASILMAGDTEAFF.